The rows below give T cell receptor beta chains drawn from one sample of a study of regulatory T cells. TCRdb's copy holds only in-frame clones and misses some; the assay was immunoSEQ multiplex PCR. The repertoire has nearly 30,000 clones, roughly 92% of them found once; the top ten carry roughly 1.6%. The specimen sequenced was conventional CD4+ T cells sorted from blood. These receptor sequences come from a person aged 18 to 30 with CD3G deficiency. Both conserved end residues are part of each CDR3. A D gene is named only where the DNA matches it firmly. Clone sizes are given selectively: once, few, many, or a class where the clone is expanded.

clone_size | d_call | j_call | v_call | cdr3_aa | cdr3_nt
NA | NA | TRBJ1-2 | TRBV18 | CASSPGGGNYGYTF | TGTGCCAGCTCACCAGGGGGTGGCAACTATGGCTACACCTTC
NA | TRBD2 | TRBJ2-5 | TRBV7-9 | CASSLGGGGRGETQYF | TGTGCCAGCAGCTTAGGCGGGGGGGGGAGAGGAGAGACCCAGTACTTC
NA | NA | TRBJ2-2 | TRBV7-3 | CASSCPPSNTGELFF | TGTGCCAGCAGCTGCCCTCCTTCGAACACCGGGGAGCTGTTTTTT
NA | TRBD1 | TRBJ2-7 | TRBV29-1 | CSVAAGGHEQYF | TGCAGCGTTGCGGCAGGGGGCCACGAGCAGTACTTC
NA | NA | TRBJ2-2 | TRBV7-8 | CASTNQRDTGELFF | TGTGCCAGCACGAACCAGCGGGACACCGGGGAGCTGTTTTTT
NA | NA | TRBJ2-1 | TRBV28 | CASSLITRGVNEQFF | TGTGCCAGCAGTTTAATTACTAGGGGGGTAAATGAGCAGTTCTTC
NA | NA | TRBJ2-7 | TRBV13 | CASSSAPGTFYEQYF | TGTGCCAGCAGCTCCGCCCCCGGGACTTTCTACGAGCAGTACTTC
NA | NA | TRBJ2-2 | TRBV6-1 | CASSVTSVTGELFF | TGTGCCAGCAGTGTTACTAGTGTCACCGGGGAGCTGTTTTTT
NA | TRBD2 | TRBJ2-2 | TRBV19 | CASSMASGWNTGELFF | TGTGCCAGTAGTATGGCTAGCGGGTGGAACACCGGGGAGCTGTTTTTT
NA | NA | TRBJ1-2 | TRBV20-1 | CSARVYYGYTF | TGCAGTGCTAGAGTCTACTATGGCTACACCTTC
NA | TRBD2 | TRBJ2-1 | TRBV28 | CASRAGGYNEQFF | TGTGCCAGCAGAGCGGGAGGGTACAATGAGCAGTTCTTC
NA | NA | TRBJ1-1 | TRBV6-1 | CASRRTTNTEAFF | TGTGCCAGCAGGCGCACAACTAACACTGAAGCTTTCTTT
NA | NA | TRBJ2-3 | TRBV11-2 | CASSADPPGTQYF | TGTGCCAGCAGCGCCGACCCCCCGGGTACGCAGTATTTT
NA | TRBD2 | TRBJ2-7 | TRBV13 | CASSLYRGTGREENYEQYF | TGTGCCAGCAGCTTATACCGGGGAACGGGCCGGGAGGAGAACTACGAGCAGTACTTC
NA | NA | TRBJ1-2 | TRBV7-2 | CASSLTRQGGGYTF | TGTGCCAGCAGCTTGACCCGGCAGGGCGGGGGCTACACCTTC
NA | TRBD2 | TRBJ2-3 | TRBV27 | CASRRLAGGTDTQYF | TGTGCCAGCAGAAGACTAGCGGGAGGGACAGATACGCAGTATTTT
NA | TRBD2 | TRBJ2-7 | TRBV28 | CASSSGAGTSGTREQYF | TGTGCCAGCAGTTCGGGCGCCGGGACTAGCGGGACGCGGGAGCAGTACTTC
NA | TRBD1 | TRBJ2-7 | TRBV11-2 | CASSLVTGGEYEQYF | TGTGCCAGCAGCTTAGTTACAGGGGGCGAGTACGAGCAGTACTTC
NA | TRBD1 | TRBJ1-1 | TRBV10-3 | CAIRQGAGNTEAFF | TGTGCCATCAGACAGGGGGCGGGAAACACTGAAGCTTTCTTT
NA | NA | TRBJ1-2 | TRBV5-1 | CASSDTSSSYGYTF | TGCGCCAGCAGCGATACCTCCAGTAGCTATGGCTACACCTTC
NA | NA | TRBJ1-4 | TRBV18 | CASSQWTDEKLFF | TGTGCCAGCTCCCAATGGACAGATGAAAAACTGTTTTTT
NA | NA | TRBJ1-1 | TRBV11-2 | CASSLGKAEAFF | TGTGCCAGCAGCTTAGGAAAGGCTGAAGCTTTCTTT
NA | NA | TRBJ2-3 | TRBV18 | CASSHYRDTQYF | TGTGCCAGCTCACATTATCGGGATACGCAGTATTTT
NA | NA | TRBJ2-7 | TRBV5-1 | CASSLIPGIDEQYF | TGCGCCAGCAGCTTGATCCCGGGGATCGACGAGCAGTACTTC
NA | TRBD1 | TRBJ1-1 | TRBV11-2 | CASSVGQGASEAFF | TGTGCCAGCAGCGTAGGACAGGGGGCGTCTGAAGCTTTCTTT
once | TRBD1 | TRBJ1-5 | TRBV19 | CASSPQTGGWGQPQHF | TGTGCCAGTAGTCCCCAGACAGGGGGCTGGGGACAGCCCCAGCATTTT
NA | NA | TRBJ2-5 | TRBV30 | CAWSLGGGETQYF | TGTGCCTGGAGCCTTGGAGGGGGCGAGACCCAGTACTTC
NA | NA | TRBJ2-3 | TRBV21-1 | CASSKEKEDTQYF | TGTGCCAGCAGCAAAGAAAAGGAAGATACGCAGTATTTT
NA | TRBD1 | TRBJ2-6 | TRBV6-1 | CASTRTGTGANVLTF | TGTGCCAGCACCCGGACAGGGACTGGGGCCAACGTCCTGACTTTC
NA | NA | TRBJ2-3 | TRBV5-1 | CASSSRTGNTQYF | TGCGCCAGCAGTTCCCGGACTGGTAATACGCAGTATTTT
NA | NA | TRBJ2-5 | TRBV7-9 | CASSLNRETQYF | TGTGCCAGCAGCTTAAACCGGGAGACCCAGTACTTC
NA | TRBD2 | TRBJ2-2 | TRBV7-2 | CASSFPGLASGELFF | TGTGCCAGCAGCTTTCCGGGACTAGCTTCCGGGGAGCTGTTTTTT
few | NA | TRBJ1-5 | TRBV7-6 | CASSLEQAQPQHF | TGTGCCAGCAGCTTAGAACAGGCCCAGCCCCAGCATTTT
NA | NA | TRBJ1-1 | TRBV7-8 | CASSFNRLNTEAFF | TGTGCCAGCAGCTTCAACAGGTTGAACACTGAAGCTTTCTTT
once | NA | TRBJ1-2 | TRBV23-1 | CASPFRLCYTF | TGCGCCAGCCCCTTTAGGTTGTGCTACACCTTC
NA | TRBD2 | TRBJ2-3 | TRBV5-1 | CASSQLAGLTDTQYF | TGCGCCAGCAGCCAACTAGCGGGGCTCACAGATACGCAGTATTTT
NA | NA | TRBJ2-5 | TRBV7-8 | CASSLGAVQETQYF | TGTGCCAGCAGCTTAGGAGCGGTGCAAGAGACCCAGTACTTC